These 7 T cell receptor beta chains share one sample of origin, sequenced in a study of regulatory T cells in long-lasting Graves disease. Assembly of TCR beta libraries relied on iRepertoire HTBI primers together with Arm-PCR of CDR3 regions. TCRdb re-analysed the multiplex PCR reads in MiXCR, keeping a single row per CDR3 protein. The sample consists of about 530,000 distinct CDR3 sequences, 15% to 20% of them appearing once. The time point is: newly diagnosed GD, antithyroid drugs for less than 3 months. PBMC RNA served as the TCR library source. These data were likewise used in another study, on T cells in Graves' hyperthyroidism and ophthalmopathy.

Sequencing used peripheral blood mononuclear cells (PBMCs), obtained at new diagnosis, from a patient treated with antithyroid drugs. The receptor set was obtained from a woman in her forties or fifties with Graves disease.

On this clonotype: This may stem from a read error, because a much larger clone lies one nucleotide away. The chain is built from TRBV6-2 or TRBV6-3 and TRBJ2-3; D possibly corresponds to TRBD1 (6 bases). V was trimmed by 5 bases and J by 4 bases, leaving 16 bases between them. There are 15 residues in the CDR3. Per germline, CDR1 MNHEY and CDR2 SVGEGT. As DNA, the CDR3 is TGTGCCAGCAGTCGACCAGGGGTAGTGGCAGATACGCAGTATTTT. Amino acids: CASSRPGVVADTQYF.

The J gene is TRBJ1-3, the V gene TRBV29-1, with 7 bases identical to TRBD1. V shed 6 bases and J 0 bases; nucleotides not matched to a gene: 8. CDR3 length equals 15 residues. Germline-derived CDR1 and CDR2 are SQVTM and ANQGSEA. CDR3 amino acids: CSVLTGIPSGNTIYF. The CDR3 nucleotides read TGCAGCGTCCTGACAGGGATCCCCTCTGGAAACACCATATATTTT.

This clonotype was recorded a few times. The chain combines TRBV6-1 with TRBJ2-7; either TRBD1 or TRBD2 may supply D (5 bases each). There are 17 residues in the CDR3. The V gene's germline CDR1 is MNHNS and CDR2 SASEGT. The V gene lost 6 bases and the J gene lost 6 bases, with 27 bases spanning the gap. CDR3 protein: CASRGLSGTQSWSEQYF. In DNA form, the CDR3 reads TGTGCCAGCAGAGGACTCTCCGGGACCCAAAGTTGGTCCGAGCAGTACTTC.

This rearrangement joins TRBV7-2 to TRBJ1-2; D is unresolved. The CDR3 loop spans 16 amino acids. V was cut by 5 bases and J by 4 bases, with 20 bases left in between. The germline V gene encodes CDR1 SGHTA and CDR2 FQGNSA. Written as DNA, the CDR3 is TGTGCCAGCAGCGAAACTCCTGGCTTGACCATCTATGGCTACACCTTC. The encoded protein is CASSETPGLTIYGYTF.

This clonotype has a count of ten or more. This rearrangement joins TRBV11-2 to TRBJ2-1, with D perhaps TRBD2 (6 bases). Deletions cut 5 bases from V and 9 bases from J, with 20 bases between. This CDR3 has 15 amino acids. The germline V gene encodes CDR1 SGHAT and CDR2 FQNNGV. CDR3 in DNA: TGTGCCAGCAGCCCGGGGGACCGAGGAGGTAGTGAGCAGTTCTTC. It specifies CASSPGDRGGSEQFF.

This clonotype occurred a few times. CDR3: CASSLEGRDQPQHF. CDR3 nucleotide sequence: TGTGCCAGCAGCTTAGAAGGCAGGGATCAGCCCCAGCATTTT. This chain connects TRBV7-2 to TRBJ1-5, with D perhaps matching TRBD1 (5 bases). There are 14 residues in the CDR3. Germline V CDR1 and CDR2: SGHTA, FQGNSA. The V end was cut by 1 base, the J end by 5 bases, with 9 bases between.

This clonotype showed up just a few times. This chain links TRBV4-1 with TRBJ1-3; D not resolved. CDR1 and CDR2 from the germline V gene are MGHRA and YSYEKL. The CDR3 has 15 amino acids. V was trimmed by 4 bases and J by 4 bases, leaving 14 bases between them. This chain's CDR3 is CASSPLGIPGNTIYF. The CDR3 region has the DNA TGCGCCAGCAGCCCGCTCGGGATTCCAGGAAACACCATATATTTT.